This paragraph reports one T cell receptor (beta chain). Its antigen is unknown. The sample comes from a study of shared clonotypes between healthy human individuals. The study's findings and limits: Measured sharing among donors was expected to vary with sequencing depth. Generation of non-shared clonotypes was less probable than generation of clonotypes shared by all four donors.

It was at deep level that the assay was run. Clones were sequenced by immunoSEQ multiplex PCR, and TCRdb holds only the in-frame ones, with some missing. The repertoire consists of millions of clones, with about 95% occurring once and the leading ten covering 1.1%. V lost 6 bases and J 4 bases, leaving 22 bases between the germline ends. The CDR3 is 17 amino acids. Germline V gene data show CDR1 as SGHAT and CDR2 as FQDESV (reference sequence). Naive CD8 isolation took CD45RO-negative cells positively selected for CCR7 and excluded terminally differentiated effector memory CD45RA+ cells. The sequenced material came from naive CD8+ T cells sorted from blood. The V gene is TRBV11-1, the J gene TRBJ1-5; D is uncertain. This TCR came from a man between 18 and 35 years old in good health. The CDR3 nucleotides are TGTGCCAGCAGGAGAGGTGGGGATAGGATTGGAAATCAGCCCCAGCATTTT. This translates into CASRRGGDRIGNQPQHF.